This is a list of T cell receptor beta chains from one sample in a study of cytomegalovirus exposure and HLA in healthy donors. TCRdb keeps only in-frame clones here, not all; method: immunoSEQ multiplex PCR. Found here are roughly 110,000 clones, 60% to 85% of them singletons; the top ten hold around 12%. The specimen sequenced was PBMCs. Receptors originate from a woman between 40 and 55 years old in good health and CMV-seropositive. Each CDR3 is given with its conserved first and last residue.

CDR3 length: 15
J gene: TRBJ1-1
V gene: TRBV18
CDR3 protein: CASSPRGLQGTEAFF

CDR3 length: 15
J gene: TRBJ1-2
V gene: TRBV6-1
CDR3 protein: CASSRIPGQNYGYTF

CDR3 length: 12
J gene: TRBJ1-2
V gene: TRBV6-4
CDR3 protein: CASSSTGNGYTF

CDR3 length: 14
J gene: TRBJ1-2
V gene: TRBV6-6
CDR3 protein: CASIQTGTGDGYTF

CDR3 length: 14
J gene: TRBJ2-7
V gene: TRBV15
CDR3 protein: CATSGRGPSYEQYF

CDR3 length: 14
J gene: TRBJ2-5
V gene: TRBV5-1
CDR3 protein: CASSFRDKQETQYF

CDR3 length: 15
J gene: TRBJ2-5
V gene: TRBV4-1
CDR3 protein: CASSQAGAGGETQYF

CDR3 length: 14
J gene: TRBJ2-7
V gene: TRBV28
CDR3 protein: CASSPLWRGKEQYF

CDR3 length: 15
J gene: TRBJ2-7
V gene: TRBV6-1
CDR3 protein: CASSEGEGYSYEQYF

CDR3 length: 15
J gene: TRBJ2-7
V gene: TRBV6-5
CDR3 protein: CASRSGTGATYEQYF

CDR3 length: 16
J gene: TRBJ2-1
V gene: TRBV5-4
CDR3 protein: CASSQSPGTSGGEQFF

CDR3 length: 16
J gene: TRBJ2-3
V gene: TRBV5-5
CDR3 protein: CASSRREGGATDTQYF

CDR3 length: 13
J gene: TRBJ2-7
V gene: TRBV5-1
CDR3 protein: CASSLARSYEQYF

CDR3 length: 17
J gene: TRBJ2-2
V gene: TRBV5-1
CDR3 protein: CASSLNTGGHNTGELFF

CDR3 length: 15
J gene: TRBJ2-5
V gene: TRBV30
CDR3 protein: CAWQTGTANQETQYF

CDR3 length: 15
J gene: TRBJ1-4
V gene: TRBV7-2
CDR3 protein: CASSVGPGGKEKLFF

CDR3 length: 14
J gene: TRBJ1-2
V gene: TRBV29-1
CDR3 protein: CSVTGTGGAEGYTF

CDR3 length: 12
J gene: TRBJ2-5
V gene: TRBV9
CDR3 protein: CASRAGGETQYF

CDR3 length: 14
J gene: TRBJ2-2
V gene: TRBV19
CDR3 protein: CASSITGGTGELFF

CDR3 length: 13
J gene: TRBJ2-3
V gene: TRBV5-1
CDR3 protein: CASRQGSTDTQYF

CDR3 length: 16
J gene: TRBJ1-5
V gene: TRBV10-3
CDR3 protein: CAISEPGQGLDQPQHF

CDR3 length: 15
J gene: TRBJ1-2
V gene: TRBV19
CDR3 protein: CASSIMGQGYYGYTF

CDR3 length: 12
J gene: TRBJ1-2
V gene: TRBV28
CDR3 protein: CASSGSYYGYTF

CDR3 length: 15
J gene: TRBJ1-5
V gene: TRBV6-1
CDR3 protein: CASSDTTGSSQPQHF

CDR3 length: 15
J gene: TRBJ1-4
V gene: TRBV7-9
CDR3 protein: CASSLDPVNNEKLFF

CDR3 length: 14
J gene: TRBJ2-5
V gene: TRBV5-1
CDR3 protein: CASRGDYSGETQYF

CDR3 length: 11
J gene: TRBJ2-1
V gene: TRBV30
CDR3 protein: CAWGVHPGQFF

CDR3 length: 13
J gene: TRBJ1-2
V gene: TRBV5-6
CDR3 protein: CASSRTGDHGYTF

CDR3 length: 14
J gene: TRBJ1-5
V gene: TRBV2
CDR3 protein: CASTSELGNQPQHF

CDR3 length: 15
J gene: TRBJ2-5
V gene: TRBV19
CDR3 protein: CASSTYPGSAETQYF

CDR3 length: 15
J gene: TRBJ1-1
V gene: TRBV4-2
CDR3 protein: CASSQAPGGNTEAFF

CDR3 length: 15
J gene: TRBJ2-5
V gene: TRBV19
CDR3 protein: CASSMGRGVRETQYF

CDR3 length: 15
J gene: TRBJ1-2
V gene: TRBV6-5
CDR3 protein: CASTQSSGTAYGYTF

CDR3 length: 10
J gene: TRBJ1-1
V gene: TRBV6-6
CDR3 protein: CASSYLEAFF

CDR3 length: 15
J gene: TRBJ1-1
V gene: TRBV7-2
CDR3 protein: CASSADSGPGTEAFF

CDR3 length: 13
J gene: TRBJ1-2
V gene: TRBV6-1
CDR3 protein: CASKGDAGYGYTF

CDR3 length: 12
J gene: TRBJ1-6
V gene: TRBV30
CDR3 protein: CAWDRGNSPLHF

CDR3 length: 14
J gene: TRBJ2-7
V gene: TRBV10-3
CDR3 protein: CAIRAGGSSYEQYF

CDR3 length: 14
J gene: TRBJ2-3
V gene: TRBV5-1
CDR3 protein: CASSLRGGKDTQYF

CDR3 length: 15
J gene: TRBJ1-2
V gene: TRBV19
CDR3 protein: CASSRPLRTGHGYTF

CDR3 length: 16
J gene: TRBJ1-4
V gene: TRBV28
CDR3 protein: CASSYMGGTGVEKLFF

CDR3 length: 14
J gene: TRBJ1-2
V gene: TRBV2
CDR3 protein: CASSALDRGYGYTF

CDR3 length: 16
J gene: TRBJ2-1
V gene: TRBV4-2
CDR3 protein: CASSQVTSGLPDEQFF

CDR3 length: 15
J gene: TRBJ2-1
V gene: TRBV7-6
CDR3 protein: CASSTRDRGLSEQFF

CDR3 length: 14
J gene: TRBJ2-7
V gene: TRBV11-2
CDR3 protein: CASSFSRGVYEQYF

CDR3 length: 16
J gene: TRBJ2-5
V gene: TRBV19
CDR3 protein: CASSAGTSGNQETQYF

CDR3 length: 13
J gene: TRBJ1-6
V gene: TRBV30
CDR3 protein: CAWNRAVGSPLHF

CDR3 length: 18
J gene: TRBJ2-1
V gene: TRBV5-1
CDR3 protein: CASSLGLAAGASRNEQFF

CDR3 length: 14
J gene: TRBJ1-5
V gene: TRBV5-1
CDR3 protein: CASSGGTGDQPQHF

CDR3 length: 15
J gene: TRBJ2-7
V gene: TRBV7-9
CDR3 protein: CASRQTGGNIYEQYF

CDR3 length: 15
J gene: TRBJ1-6
V gene: TRBV4-1
CDR3 protein: CASSLQTGFTSPLHF

CDR3 length: 16
J gene: TRBJ2-7
V gene: TRBV6-5
CDR3 protein: CASSYSGGFVGYEQYF

CDR3 length: 18
J gene: TRBJ1-6
V gene: TRBV5-1
CDR3 protein: CASSLAIQGSSYNSPLHF

CDR3 length: 16
J gene: TRBJ2-3
V gene: TRBV10-2
CDR3 protein: CASREGLLRVADTQYF